This T cell receptor beta chain was sequenced for a study of T cell repertoires in cytomegalovirus infection. Study details: Evidence of both CMV infection and a matching HLA type came from public TCR beta signatures.

TCRdb reprocessed the reads via MiXCR and lists one record per CDR3 protein. The sample shows approximately 180,000 distinct CDR3 sequences, about a sixth of them seen only once. The V end was cut by 8 bases, the J end by 6 bases, with 11 bases between. The CDR3 sequence is 11 residues long. Germline V gene data show CDR1 as MNHNS and CDR2 as SASEGT. Findings and limits, study-wide: Dominating the ex vivo response were HLA-C-restricted CMV-specific TCR beta clonotypes.

As regards this clonotype: Antigen: not known.

The gene calls are TRBV6-1 and TRBJ2-7; no clear D gene. The TCR was taken from a human donor in good health (CMV status not recorded). Some clones in this sample may be carry-over from other donors' samples. The specimen sequenced was CD8+ T cells from PBMCs. CDR3 DNA sequence: TGTGCCAGCGGTTTTAGTAGCGAGCAGTACTTC. It encodes CASGFSSEQYF.